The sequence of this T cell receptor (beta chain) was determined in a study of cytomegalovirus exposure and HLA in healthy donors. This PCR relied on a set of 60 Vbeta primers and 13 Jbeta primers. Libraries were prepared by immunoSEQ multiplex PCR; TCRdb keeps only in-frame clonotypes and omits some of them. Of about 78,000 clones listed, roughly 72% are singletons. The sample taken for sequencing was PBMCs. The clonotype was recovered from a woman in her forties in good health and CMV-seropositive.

The CDR3 region is CAWYYGDYGYTF. CDR3 sequence (DNA): TGTGCCTGGTATTACGGAGACTATGGCTACACCTTC. The genes are TRBV30 and TRBJ1-2; D not resolved. The CDR3 is 12 residues long. The ends were cut back, 5 bases at V and 3 bases at J, with 10 bases in the middle. Germline-derived CDR1 and CDR2 are GTSNPN and SVGIG (reference sequence).